The following is a TCR beta chain sequence with its context. The antigen is undetermined. The repertoire was sequenced with immunoSEQ multiplex PCR; TCRdb's copy has only in-frame clones and lacks some. Among tens of thousands of clones listed, roughly 89% were seen once. The source of the sample is a study of T cells in localized non-small cell lung cancer. General study results and limits: The study linked higher blood T cell density to longer overall survival. When the top 100 tumor clones were examined, a median roughly 62 of them also appeared in the adjacent lung, which was paired and uninvolved.

Per the germline V gene, CDR1 is SGDLS and CDR2 is YYNGEE. Trimming removed 4 bases at V and 0 bases at J, with 19 bases between. CDR3 length: 17 residues. This chain connects TRBV9 to TRBJ1-1; no firm D call. The TCR comes from a male donor aged 60 or older with stage I lung adenocarcinoma. The sample here was peripheral blood, taken before any cancer treatment. DNA of the CDR3: TGTGCCAGCAGCCCACGCCCGACCCGTGCTATGAACACTGAAGCTTTCTTT. Encoded protein: CASSPRPTRAMNTEAFF.